The 24 T cell receptor beta chains in this list originate from one sample, sequenced in a study of graft-versus-host responses after intestinal transplantation. These receptors are not linked to any known antigen. Clones were sequenced by immunoSEQ multiplex PCR, and TCRdb holds only the in-frame ones, with some missing. Found here are 95,000 to 110,000 clones, around 90% of them singletons; the top ten hold over 0.55%. The material was unstimulated CD4+ T cells sorted from spleen or lymph node cells, obtained before transplant. These receptors were collected from a human donor who was the organ donor for an intestinal transplant.

Only one count was recorded for this clone. The rearrangement uses TRBV6-1 and TRBJ1-4, with D hard to call. This CDR3 is built from 13 residues. Germline CDR1 and CDR2: MNHNS and SASEGT. V shed 5 bases and J shed 4 bases, with 8 bases lying between them. Written as DNA, the CDR3 is TGTGCCAGCAGTCGGACGGGTAATGAAAAACTGTTTTTT. This encodes CASSRTGNEKLFF.

The J gene is TRBJ1-1, the V gene TRBV5-6; 9 bases are shared with TRBD1. J lost 10 bases, V lost 1 base, and 5 bases had no gene match. Germline V gene sequence: CDR1 SGHDT, CDR2 YYEEEE. The CDR3 runs 13 residues. The CDR3 loop is CASSLWGQGRAFF. The CDR3 bases are TGTGCCAGCAGCTTGTGGGGACAGGGACGAGCTTTCTTT. Filled out from reference TRBV5-6 and TRBJ1-1, the complete variable domain reads DAGVTQSPTHLIKTRGQQVTLRCSPKSGHDTVSWYQQALGQGPQFIFQYYEEEERQRGNFPDRFSGHQFPNYSSELNVNALLLGDSALYLCASSLWGQGRAFFGQGTRLTVV.

Worth noting for this clone: Different DNA sequences within this sample yield the same CDR3. This chain uses TRBV6-1 with TRBJ2-1; 7 nucleotides agree with TRBD2. The junction had 7 bases not matched to a gene; V was cut back by 4 bases and J by 4 bases. The CDR3 is 15 amino acids. The germline V gene encodes CDR1 MNHNS and CDR2 SASEGT. The CDR3 coding sequence is TGTGCCAGCAGTGGATGGCTAGCGGTATACAATGAGCAGTTCTTC. This codes for CASSGWLAVYNEQFF.

The rearrangement joins TRBV18 to TRBJ1-2, with 10 bases matching TRBD1. V lost 2 bases and J lost 8; bases outside the gene matches: 8. The CDR3 sequence is 15 residues long. The germline V gene has CDR1 KGHSH and CDR2 LQKENI. CDR3 sequence reads: CASSPSSGQGKGYTF. For the CDR3, the DNA is TGTGCCAGCTCACCATCGTCGGGACAGGGGAAGGGCTACACCTTC.

The J gene is TRBJ1-2, the V gene TRBV6-6; maybe TRBD1 (5 bases). This CDR3 contains 13 residues. CDR1 is MNHNY and CDR2 is SVGAGI in the germline V gene (reference sequence). With 7 bases removed from V and 7 bases from J, the gap between germline ends came to 16 bases. The CDR3 loop is CASTGGAGSGYTF. The CDR3 DNA reads TGTGCCAGCACCGGCGGCGCAGGGAGTGGCTACACCTTC.

The chain has TRBV25-1 and TRBJ2-5; D is ambiguous. Germline CDR1 and CDR2: MGHDK and SYGVNS. The CDR3 loop spans 15 amino acids. The V end was cut by 4 bases, the J end by 1 base, with 13 bases between. The chain's CDR3 is CASSALGSIQETQYF. CDR3 nucleotides: TGTGCCAGCAGTGCCCTGGGGTCAATCCAAGAGACCCAGTACTTC. Using reference TRBV25-1 and TRBJ2-5 for the parts outside the CDR3, the full variable domain is EADIYQTPRYLVIGTGKKITLECSQTMGHDKMYWYQQDPGMELHLIHYSYGVNSTEKGDLSSESTVSRIRTEHFPLTLESARPSHTSQYLCASSALGSIQETQYFGPGTRLLVL.

This chain uses TRBV7-9 with TRBJ1-1, with D perhaps matching TRBD1 (5 bases). Trimming cost V 1 base and J 8 bases, with 5 bases left between them. CDR1 SEHNR and CDR2 FQNEAQ come from the germline V gene (reference sequence). This CDR3 has 11 residues. DNA of the CDR3: TGTGCCAGCAGCTTAGGGACAGAAGCTTTCTTT. It is translated as CASSLGTEAFF. The full variable domain, rest sourced from reference TRBV7-9 and TRBJ1-1, is DTGVSQNPRHKITKRGQNVTFRCDPISEHNRLYWYRQTLGQGPEFLTYFQNEAQLEKSRLLSDRFSAERPKGSFSTLEIQRTEQGDSAMYLCASSLGTEAFFGQGTRLTVV.

The chain has TRBV5-6 and TRBJ1-1; TRBD1 is a possible D gene (5 bases). Germline-derived CDR1 and CDR2 are SGHDT and YYEEEE. CDR3 length equals 17 residues. Trimming removed 3 bases at V and 0 bases at J, with 18 bases between. The CDR3 DNA reads TGTGCCAGCAGCTGGCGGGGACGGCGGATCATGAACACTGAAGCTTTCTTT. It is translated as CASSWRGRRIMNTEAFF.

The genes are TRBV27 and TRBJ1-4; 7 bases are a match to TRBD1. This CDR3 has 16 residues. The J segment lost 5 bases and the V segment lost 5 bases, leaving 11 bases of the junction unmatched. The germline gives CDR1 MNHEY, CDR2 SMNVEV (reference sequence). The CDR3 spells CASSPRLTGVNEKLFF. In DNA form, the CDR3 reads TGTGCCAGCAGTCCCCGCCTTACAGGGGTAAATGAAAAACTGTTTTTT.

V gene TRBV30 combines with J gene TRBJ2-3; D remains unclear. V lost 0 bases, J lost 2 bases, and 0 bases lay in between. The germline V gene encodes CDR1 GTSNPN and CDR2 SVGIG (reference sequence). CDR3 length: 11 residues. CDR3 in DNA: TGTGCCTGGAGTGTCACAGATACGCAGTATTTT. As protein: CAWSVTDTQYF.

The CDR3 bases are TGTGCCAGCAGTTACGAACAGAACACTGAAGCTTTCTTT. Translation: CASSYEQNTEAFF. The gene calls are TRBV6-5 and TRBJ1-1; D unresolved. The length of the CDR3 is 13 residues. Per germline, CDR1 MNHEY and CDR2 SVGAGI. Trimming shortened V by 2 bases and J by 1 base, and 5 bases separated the two germline ends.

This clone occurred once. The CDR3 region has the DNA TGCAGCGCGCTTCTGACAGGGGGCTCCTACGAGCAGTACTTC. Encoded protein: CSALLTGGSYEQYF. The J gene is TRBJ2-7, the V gene TRBV29-1; 9 bases align to TRBD1. Unmatched junction bases numbered 7, after V lost 7 bases and J lost 0 bases. Germline V gene sequence: CDR1 SQVTM, CDR2 ANQGSEA. The CDR3 length is 14 residues.

The chain employs TRBV5-5 and TRBJ2-7, with D unclear. Germline assignment: CDR1 SGHKS and CDR2 YYEKEE (reference sequence). The CDR3 is made up of 13 amino acids. Trimming took off 0 bases at V and 2 bases at J, with 6 bases between the two ends. The CDR3 nucleotides read TGTGCCAGCAGCTTGGAAGGAACCTACGAGCAGTACTTC. Its protein product is CASSLEGTYEQYF.

This chain connects TRBV6-5 to TRBJ1-6; D not resolved. Per the germline V gene, CDR1 is MNHEY and CDR2 is SVGAGI. The V end was cut by 0 bases, the J end by 8 bases, with 5 bases between. This CDR3 contains 13 residues. CDR3 sequence: CASSYSRDSPLHF. In DNA, the CDR3 is TGTGCCAGCAGTTACTCGAGGGATTCACCCCTCCACTTT.

This clone showed up just a few times. The rearrangement links TRBV2 to TRBJ2-1, with no clear D. The CDR3 length is 13 residues. Trimming cost V 6 bases and J 10 bases, with 16 bases left between them. CDR1 is SNHLY, CDR2 FYNNEI, per germline. The CDR3 bases are TGTGCCAGCAGCGTGACTCTAGTTAGCGAGCAGTTCTTC. Protein product: CASSVTLVSEQFF.

V is TRBV9 and J is TRBJ1-2, with TRBD1 matching over 8 bases. J gave up 8 bases and V 4 bases, and 13 bases lay outside the gene matches. Germline V gives CDR1 SGDLS, CDR2 YYNGEE. The CDR3 runs 15 residues. In nucleotides, the CDR3 is TGTGCCAGCAGCCTGCGGGACAGGTTAGGGGAGGGCTACACCTTC. Translating gives CASSLRDRLGEGYTF.

In this sample, this clone turned up once. The chain is built from TRBV29-1 and TRBJ1-1; D is undetermined. The CDR3 has 12 residues. The V gene's germline CDR1 is SQVTM and CDR2 ANQGSEA. Between the trimmed V and J ends, which lost 7 bases and 1 base, there was a span of 10 bases. In nucleotides, the CDR3 is TGCAGCGCTGGGGAGGAGAACACTGAAGCTTTCTTT. Its translation is CSAGEENTEAFF.

This clone was seen only once. The chain joins TRBV7-2 to TRBJ1-1; possibly TRBD1 for D (6 bases). Trimming stripped 3 bases from V and 6 bases from J, with 17 bases between. The germline V gene has CDR1 SGHTA and CDR2 FQGNSA. CDR3 length: 15 amino acids. The CDR3 sequence: CASSFMDGSGAEAFF. In DNA, the CDR3 is TGTGCCAGCAGCTTCATGGACGGGTCAGGGGCTGAAGCTTTCTTT.

CDR3 protein: CAISESGTPGFHQPQHF. The CDR3 nucleotides read TGTGCCATCAGTGAGTCAGGGACGCCCGGTTTCCATCAGCCCCAGCATTTT. The chain couples TRBV10-3 to TRBJ1-5, with D possibly being TRBD1 (5 bases). The length of the CDR3 is 17 residues. The V end was cut by 0 bases, the J end by 5 bases, with 17 bases between. In germline, CDR1 is ENHRY, CDR2 SYGVKD.

The chain carries TRBV6-5 and TRBJ2-7; 9 bases fit TRBD2. Trimming cost V 7 bases and J 5 bases; bases outside gene matches: 9. This CDR3 region has 14 residues. The germline CDR1 and CDR2 sequences are MNHEY and SVGAGI. CDR3 in DNA: TGTGCCAGCAACGGAGCGGGGGGCCCTCACGAGCAGTACTTC. Its translation: CASNGAGGPHEQYF.

The V call is TRBV6-6, the J call TRBJ1-2, with D unclear. V dropped 2 bases and J dropped 3 bases, with 16 bases sitting between them. Germline assignment: CDR1 MNHNY and CDR2 SVGAGI (reference sequence). CDR3 size: 16 residues. CDR3 region: CASSYGVGRKDYGYTF. Here the CDR3 DNA reads TGTGCCAGCAGTTACGGCGTAGGGCGTAAAGACTATGGCTACACCTTC.

This clone was seen only a few times. CDR3 amino acids: CASSRGQGNTEAFF. The DNA for the CDR3 is TGTGCCAGCAGCAGAGGACAGGGAAACACTGAAGCTTTCTTT. The chain combines TRBV7-9 with TRBJ1-1; the match to TRBD1 covers 8 bases. Trimming at V came to 5 bases and at J to 2 bases, leaving 4 bases not matched to a gene. Germline V gives CDR1 SEHNR, CDR2 FQNEAQ (reference sequence). The CDR3 is 14 residues long.

The chain is built from TRBV7-9 and TRBJ2-1, with a possible D match to TRBD2 (5 bases). The CDR3 consists of 15 residues. Germline CDR1 reads SEHNR; CDR2 reads FQNEAQ (reference sequence). Trimming removed 5 bases from V and 8 bases from J, with 19 bases in between. The CDR3 coding sequence is TGTGCCAGCAGCCCTAGAGGTTTTCGGGGAGATGAGCAGTTCTTC. Translation gives CASSPRGFRGDEQFF.

This rearrangement joins TRBV19 to TRBJ1-1, with a possible D match to TRBD1 (5 bases). Germline values: CDR1 LNHDA, CDR2 SQIVND (reference sequence). The CDR3 sequence is 14 residues long. Trimming took off 4 bases at V and 6 bases at J, with 15 bases between the two ends. The CDR3 loop reads CASSRQGVLSEAFF. Here the CDR3 DNA reads TGTGCCAGTAGTAGGCAGGGCGTCTTGTCTGAAGCTTTCTTT.